This passage covers 20 T cell receptor beta chains from one sample sequenced in a study of T cells in Graves' hyperthyroidism and ophthalmopathy. Regions amplified from RNA transcripts were the TCR beta CDR3 regions. First-round RT-PCR with HTBI primers amplified the TCR CDR3 region. From the multiplex PCR reads, TCRdb called clonotypes with MiXCR, one entry per CDR3 protein. This table has approximately 520,000 distinct CDR3 sequences, around 21% appearing once. The source material was blood. The receptors here all came from a man between 18 and 35 years old with Graves' hyperthyroidism.

This rearrangement joins TRBV6-1 to TRBJ2-7; D is uncertain. Trimming took off 0 bases at V and 2 bases at J, with 14 bases between the two ends. CDR1 is MNHNS, CDR2 SASEGT, per germline. The CDR3 is made up of 16 amino acids. The DNA of the CDR3 is TGTGCCAGCAGTGAAGCGGGTGGAACAGCCGCCTACGAGCAGTACTTC. Its protein product is CASSEAGGTAAYEQYF.

The V gene is TRBV12-3 or TRBV12-4, the J gene TRBJ2-2; no clear D gene. The CDR3 runs 13 residues. V lost 3 bases to trimming and J lost 5 bases, with 7 bases between them. The CDR3 region is CASSFVGTGELFF. The CDR3 DNA is TGTGCCAGCAGTTTTGTGGGGACCGGGGAGCTGTTTTTT.

This clonotype was recorded many times. The rearrangement uses TRBV12-3 or TRBV12-4 and TRBJ2-5, with D possibly TRBD2 on 6 matching bases. The CDR3 consists of 13 residues. Trimming stripped 7 bases from V and 9 bases from J, with 18 bases between. CDR3 nucleotides: TGTGCCAGCACCCACTCCGGGGGAAGGGCCCAGTACTTC. Translated: CASTHSGGRAQYF.

This clonotype was seen repeatedly, ten times or more. The V call is TRBV7-9, the J call TRBJ2-2; unclear D gene. Germline-derived CDR1 and CDR2 are SEHNR and FQNEAQ (reference sequence). CDR3 length: 14 residues. V was clipped by 7 bases and J by 0 bases, with 9 bases between them. CDR3 in DNA: TGTGCCAGCACCTTTACGACGAACACCGGGGAGCTGTTTTTT. Its protein is CASTFTTNTGELFF. Together with reference TRBV7-9 and TRBJ2-2, the CDR3 gives the full variable domain: DTGVSQNPRHKITKRGQNVTFRCDPISEHNRLYWYRQTLGQGPEFLTYFQNEAQLEKSRLLSDRFSAERPKGSFSTLEIQRTEQGDSAMYLCASTFTTNTGELFFGEGSRLTVL.

This clonotype appeared many times. The V and J genes are TRBV27 and TRBJ2-5; 7 bases align to TRBD1. This CDR3 contains 13 residues. The V and J ends lost 5 bases and 5 bases, in that order; junction bases with no gene match: 5. Germline lookup yields CDR1 MNHEY and CDR2 SMNVEV (reference sequence). The CDR3 sequence: CASSKGARETQYF. Written as DNA, the CDR3 is TGTGCCAGCAGTAAGGGGGCTCGGGAGACCCAGTACTTC.

This clonotype was detected only a few times. This chain uses TRBV4-1 with TRBJ2-4; 7 nucleotides agree with TRBD1. The CDR3 runs 14 residues. The trim removed 4 bases at V and 1 base at J, leaving 1 base unmatched. Germline CDR1 is MGHRA and CDR2 is YSYEKL. DNA for the CDR3: TGCGCCAGCAGCCCGGGACAGGCCAAAAACATTCAGTACTTC. Residues: CASSPGQAKNIQYF.

The sample holds many counts of this clonotype. The rearrangement joins TRBV28 to TRBJ1-5, with D maybe TRBD1 (5 bases). Deletions cut 5 bases from V and 5 bases from J, with 10 bases between. This CDR3 contains 13 residues. Per the germline V gene, CDR1 is MDHEN and CDR2 is SYDVKM. The CDR3 sequence: CASSLDRYQPQHF. The DNA for the CDR3 is TGTGCCAGCAGTCTCGACAGATATCAGCCCCAGCATTTT.

This clonotype has ten or more counts. The rearrangement joins TRBV6-1 to TRBJ1-1; TRBD1 matches at 10 bases. Germline lookup yields CDR1 MNHNS and CDR2 SASEGT. The CDR3 runs to 16 residues. Unmatched junction bases numbered 12, after V lost 6 bases and J lost 5 bases. CDR3 nucleotide sequence: TGTGCCAGCAGCCTCAGACAGGGGGCCGTTGAAACTGAAGCTTTCTTT. Protein product: CASSLRQGAVETEAFF.

At least ten counts were recorded for this clonotype. The chain is built from TRBV6-5 and TRBJ1-5; D is ambiguous. The CDR3 length is 15 residues. The V end was cut by 2 bases, the J end by 6 bases, with 14 bases between. Germline values: CDR1 MNHEY, CDR2 SVGAGI. The CDR3 is CASSYDSGLGQPQHF. In DNA, the CDR3 is TGTGCCAGCAGTTACGACTCGGGATTGGGTCAGCCCCAGCATTTT.

This clonotype was detected many times. This chain links TRBV19 with TRBJ2-2, with D possibly being TRBD1 (6 bases). CDR3 length: 16 residues. CDR1 and CDR2 from the germline V gene are LNHDA and SQIVND (reference sequence). Trimming cost V 7 bases and J 6 bases, with 21 bases left between them. The CDR3 DNA follows: TGTGCCAGTACAGTGCTAACAGGGTTAGGCGCCGGGGAGCTGTTTTTT. Amino acid sequence: CASTVLTGLGAGELFF.

V is TRBV4-2 and J is TRBJ2-7, with TRBD2 identical over 7 bases. CDR1 is LGHNA, CDR2 YNFKEQ, per germline. CDR3 size: 16 residues. V trimming: 0 bases; J trimming: 3 bases; junction bases outside the gene matches: 8. CDR3 bases: TGTGCCAGCAGCCAAGAAGCCGGGGGGACCCTCTACGAGCAGTACTTC. This gives the protein CASSQEAGGTLYEQYF.

In its sample, this clonotype was seen many times. An end of the junction does not agree with germline; a read error may underlie this. The genes are TRBV2 and TRBJ2-2; 9 bases match TRBD1. CDR3 size: 14 residues. Germline assignment: CDR1 SNHLY and CDR2 FYNNEI. The CDR3 bases are TGCGCCAGCAGACAGGGGGCGAACACCGGGGAGCTGTTTTTT. Translated, it gives CASRQGANTGELFF.

The table lists this clonotype with many counts. CDR3: CASRTGGTQYF. DNA of the CDR3: TGCGCCAGCCGGACAGGGGGGACCCAGTACTTC. This chain links TRBV10-1 with TRBJ2-5; 10 nucleotides agree with TRBD1. Germline CDR1 WNHNN, CDR2 SYGVQD (reference sequence). V dropped 8 bases and J dropped 7; count of bases not matched to a gene: 1. CDR3 length: 11 amino acids.

This clonotype was picked up many times. The rearrangement links TRBV11-2 to TRBJ1-1; D is unclear. Germline CDR1 and CDR2: SGHAT and FQNNGV. This CDR3 region has 13 residues. The ends were cut back, 5 bases at V and 4 bases at J, with 11 bases in the middle. The CDR3 DNA reads as TGTGCCAGCAGCCCCCCGGTAGGCACTGAAGCTTTCTTT. It codes for CASSPPVGTEAFF.

This clonotype was detected only a few times. The chain carries TRBV3-1 and TRBJ2-7, with 10 bases fitting TRBD2. Germline V gene lookup returns CDR1 LGHDT and CDR2 YNNKEL (reference sequence). This CDR3 contains 14 residues. V lost 7 bases and J lost 0; bases outside the gene matches: 3. In DNA, the CDR3 is TGTGCCAGCACCCGGACTAGCGGCTCCTACGAGCAGTACTTC. It translates to CASTRTSGSYEQYF.

At least ten counts were recorded for this clonotype. This chain connects TRBV6-1 to TRBJ1-6, with D perhaps TRBD1 (6 bases). Germline CDR1 and CDR2: MNHNS and SASEGT. The CDR3 runs 14 residues. The germline V and J ends were trimmed by 7 bases and 5 bases, with 12 bases remaining between them. CDR3 nucleotide sequence: TGTGCCAGCACCAGGGGCGTGCATAATTCACCCCTCCACTTT. This encodes CASTRGVHNSPLHF.

This clonotype was counted at least ten times. The chain recombines TRBV13 with TRBJ2-5, with TRBD2 identical over 7 bases. The CDR3 totals 18 residues. Germline V gene sequence: CDR1 PRHDT, CDR2 FYEKMQ (reference sequence). The V and J ends lost 5 bases and 4 bases, in that order; junction bases with no gene match: 19. This CDR3 is CASSPPGEGVGSGETQYF. The CDR3 DNA is TGTGCCAGCAGCCCCCCTGGGGAGGGAGTTGGGTCGGGAGAGACCCAGTACTTC.

In its sample, this clonotype was seen many times. The CDR3 here is CSIRTSGTYEQYF. The CDR3 DNA reads TGCAGCATCCGGACTAGCGGTACCTACGAGCAGTACTTC. This chain connects TRBV20-1 to TRBJ2-7, with 10 bases that match TRBD2. The CDR3 has 13 amino acids. The germline gives CDR1 DFQATT, CDR2 SNEGSKA (reference sequence).

In its sample, this clonotype was seen many times. The V call is TRBV6-5, the J call TRBJ2-7, with D tentatively TRBD1 or TRBD2 (5 bases each). The CDR3 length is 15 residues. Trimming pared 0 bases from V and 2 bases from J, leaving 11 bases between. CDR1 MNHEY and CDR2 SVGAGI come from the germline V gene. CDR3 amino acids: CASSYSRGSTYEQYF. The CDR3 DNA follows: TGTGCCAGCAGTTACTCCCGGGGCAGTACCTACGAGCAGTACTTC.

Ten or more counts support this clonotype. The CDR3 here is CASSTTTGAYEQYF. For the CDR3, the DNA is TGTGCCAGTAGTACCACGACAGGGGCCTACGAGCAGTACTTC. The rearrangement joins TRBV19 to TRBJ2-7; 8 bases are a match to TRBD1. From germline, CDR1 is LNHDA and CDR2 SQIVND (reference sequence). Unmatched junction bases numbered 4, after V lost 4 bases and J lost 2 bases. CDR3 length equals 14 residues. Full variable domain (remainder filled in from reference TRBV19 and TRBJ2-7): DGGITQSPKYLFRKEGQNVTLSCEQNLNHDAMYWYRQDPGQGLRLIYYSQIVNDFQKGDIAEGYSVSREKKESFPLTVTSAQKNPTAFYLCASSTTTGAYEQYFGPGTRLTVT.